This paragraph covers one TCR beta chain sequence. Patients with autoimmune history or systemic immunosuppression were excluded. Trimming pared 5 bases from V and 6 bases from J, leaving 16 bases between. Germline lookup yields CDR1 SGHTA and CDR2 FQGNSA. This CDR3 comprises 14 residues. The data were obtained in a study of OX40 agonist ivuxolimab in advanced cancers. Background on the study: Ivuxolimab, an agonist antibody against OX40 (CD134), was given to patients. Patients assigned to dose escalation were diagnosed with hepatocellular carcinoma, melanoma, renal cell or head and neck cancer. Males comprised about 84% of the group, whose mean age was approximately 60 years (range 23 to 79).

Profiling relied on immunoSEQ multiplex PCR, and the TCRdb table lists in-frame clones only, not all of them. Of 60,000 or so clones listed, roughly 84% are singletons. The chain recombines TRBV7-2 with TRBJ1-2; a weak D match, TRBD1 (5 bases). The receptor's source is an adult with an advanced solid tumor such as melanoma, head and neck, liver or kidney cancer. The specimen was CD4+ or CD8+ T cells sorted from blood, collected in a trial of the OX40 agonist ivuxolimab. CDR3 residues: CASSGDRPLNGYTF. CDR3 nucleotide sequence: TGTGCCAGCAGCGGGGACCGACCTTTAAATGGCTACACCTTC.